This paragraph reports one T cell receptor (beta chain). TCRdb's table, derived via immunoSEQ multiplex PCR, lists solely in-frame clones and lacks some. The table shows about 240,000 clones, with approximately 82% occurring only once. This record belongs to a study of blood T cell repertoires in COVID-19. Germline CDR1 and CDR2: SNHLY and FYNNEI. The CDR3 is made up of 13 amino acids. Trimming shortened V by 4 bases and J by 9 bases, and 10 bases separated the two germline ends. The sequencing input was peripheral blood. The TCR was taken from a young man who had recovered from COVID-19. The chain links TRBV2 to TRBJ1-6; D is undetermined. CDR3 region: CASSGALGSPLHF. The CDR3 nucleotides read TGTGCCAGCAGTGGGGCCCTGGGTTCACCCCTCCACTTT.